This T cell receptor beta chain was observed in a study of shared clonotypes between healthy human individuals. Findings and caveats of the study: Clonotypes which were not shared had lower generation probabilities than clonotypes that all four donors shared. Represented diversity (both genetic and exposure-history) was limited by the small number of donors.

The CDR3 sequence is 16 residues long. Trimming pared 2 bases from V and 8 bases from J, leaving 19 bases between. Germline lookup yields CDR1 SGHRS and CDR2 YFSETQ. The method was immunoSEQ multiplex PCR; TCRdb's version includes in-frame clones alone and lacks a portion of them. The sample gives around 1,900,000 clones, around 93% of which show up once; around 1.7% is in the top ten. CD45RO negativity and positive selection for CCR7 defined naive CD8 cells, a population that excluded terminally differentiated effector memory CD45RA+ cells. As regards this clone: Antigen specificity is unknown.

This clonotype originated in a man aged 18 to 29 in good health. Some clones in this sample may be carry-over from other donors' samples. This rearrangement joins TRBV5-1 to TRBJ1-4, with D perhaps TRBD1 (5 bases). The material sequenced was naive CD8+ T cells from PBMCs. Written as DNA, the CDR3 is TGCGCCAGCAGCTTCGGGATTTTGGGACGGATCGAAAAACTGTTTTTT. Translation gives CASSFGILGRIEKLFF.